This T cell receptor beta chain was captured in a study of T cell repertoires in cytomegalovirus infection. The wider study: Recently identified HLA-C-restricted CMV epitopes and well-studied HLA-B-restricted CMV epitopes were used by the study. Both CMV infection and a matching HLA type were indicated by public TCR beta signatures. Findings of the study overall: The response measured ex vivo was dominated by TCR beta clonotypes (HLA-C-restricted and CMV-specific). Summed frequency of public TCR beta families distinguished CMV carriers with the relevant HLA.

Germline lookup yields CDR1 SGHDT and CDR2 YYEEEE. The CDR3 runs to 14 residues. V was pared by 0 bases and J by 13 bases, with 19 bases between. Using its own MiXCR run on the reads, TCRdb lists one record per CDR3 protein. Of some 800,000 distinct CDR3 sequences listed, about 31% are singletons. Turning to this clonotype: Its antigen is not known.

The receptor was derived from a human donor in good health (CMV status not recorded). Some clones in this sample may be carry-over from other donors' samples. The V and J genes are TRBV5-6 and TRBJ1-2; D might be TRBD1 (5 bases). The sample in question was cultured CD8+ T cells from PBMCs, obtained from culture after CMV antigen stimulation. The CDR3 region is CASSLGRPRDSITF. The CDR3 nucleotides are TGTGCCAGCAGCTTGGGGAGACCTCGGGACTCTATCACCTTC.